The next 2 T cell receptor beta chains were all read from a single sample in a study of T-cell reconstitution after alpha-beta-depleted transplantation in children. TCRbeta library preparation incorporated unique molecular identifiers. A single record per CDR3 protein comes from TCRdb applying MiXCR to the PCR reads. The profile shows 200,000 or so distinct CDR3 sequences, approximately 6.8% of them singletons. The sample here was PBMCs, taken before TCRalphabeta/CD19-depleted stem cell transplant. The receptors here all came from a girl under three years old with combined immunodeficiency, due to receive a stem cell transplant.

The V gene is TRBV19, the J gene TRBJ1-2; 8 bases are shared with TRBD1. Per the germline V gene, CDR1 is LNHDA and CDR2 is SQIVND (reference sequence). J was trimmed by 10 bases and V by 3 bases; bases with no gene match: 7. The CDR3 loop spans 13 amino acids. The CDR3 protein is CASSIIPGGDYTF. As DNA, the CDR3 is TGTGCCAGTAGTATCATTCCAGGGGGCGACTACACCTTC.

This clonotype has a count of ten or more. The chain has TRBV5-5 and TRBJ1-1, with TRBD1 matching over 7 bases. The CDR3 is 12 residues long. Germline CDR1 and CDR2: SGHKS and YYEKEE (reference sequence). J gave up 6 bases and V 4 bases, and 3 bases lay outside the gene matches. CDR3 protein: CASSGGTAEAFF. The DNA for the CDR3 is TGTGCCAGCAGCGGCGGGACAGCTGAAGCTTTCTTT.